The rows below give T cell receptor beta chains drawn from one sample of a study of T cells after yellow fever vaccination. TCRdb itself ran the 5' RACE reads through MiXCR, one entry per CDR3 protein. This sample carries around 300,000 distinct CDR3 sequences, approximately 13% of them seen once, and the ten largest clones take less than 0.55%. Sequencing used CD4+ T cells sorted from PBMCs, obtained 45 days after the yellow fever booster vaccination. These receptors all stem from a man under 40 who received the YFV17D yellow fever vaccine. Each CDR3 is given without its conserved first and last residue.

V gene | CDR3 protein
TRBV27 | ASSLARTVQETQY
TRBV7-2 | ASSSRDRDSPLH
TRBV7-2 | ASSEGVDTQY
TRBV3-1 | ASSRRSFSEAF
TRBV7-2 | ASTPRGSTDTQY
TRBV2 | ASSEALPMGSSGNTIY
TRBV30 | AWEGASNLQF
TRBV12-3/TRBV12-4 | ASSTRGVGLSEQY
TRBV29-1 | SVCVAGASYEQY
TRBV6-2/TRBV6-3 | ASRLAGSETQY
TRBV20-1 | SAREDTNTEAF
TRBV9 | ASSVKPSGGKETQY
TRBV7-2 | ASSLIFYEQY
TRBV10-3 | AITGGDPYEQY
TRBV12-3/TRBV12-4 | ASSFWGRVTEAF
TRBV28 | ASSPRQPEQY
TRBV5-1 | ASSLAGTGASPLH
TRBV5-1 | ASSVDQGLYNEQF
TRBV14 | ASSQDWPGHTDTQY
TRBV7-2 | ASSYRGAGGAYEQY
TRBV3-1 | ASSQLGDEQF
TRBV30 | AWRSLGEDYGYT
TRBV5-5 | ASIWGGSLSGYNEQF
TRBV20-1 | SGLAGLNEQF
TRBV20-1 | SARALAGQETQY
TRBV20-1 | SATDRAWTGELF
TRBV6-5 | ASSYEFTGAGELF
TRBV29-1 | SVFPGTGALEQY
TRBV10-3 | AISENRDSYEQY
TRBV12-3/TRBV12-4 | ASRPTRTSGVPSSTGELF
TRBV14 | ASSHTGIYNEQF
TRBV5-1 | ASSVSGQSSYNEQF
TRBV20-1 | SARPRGHSYEQY
TRBV5-1 | ASSPGGLAGVANTGELF
TRBV9 | ASSVSAGNNEQF
TRBV9 | ASSGTSGSRATGELF
TRBV10-3 | AISEWTSGDQF
TRBV12-5 | ASGLEWMTELF
TRBV20-1 | SASSGRRQF
TRBV5-5 | ASSPTGYQETQY
TRBV20-1 | SAGVGNQPQH
TRBV12-3/TRBV12-4 | ASSPGELEGYEQF
TRBV20-1 | SAWPSGTVSYEQY
TRBV6-5 | ATRTDRETQY
TRBV7-2 | ASLGQGTDTQY